This is a list of T cell receptor beta chains from one sample in a study of cytomegalovirus exposure and HLA in healthy donors. The assay was immunoSEQ multiplex PCR, and TCRdb's table has in-frame clones only and misses some. The table records around 53,000 clones, around 70% of them present only once. What was sequenced was PBMCs. These receptors were collected from a man younger than 35 in good health and CMV-seronegative. The CDR3 runs from the conserved cysteine through the conserved F or W. D genes are given only for firm matches. The size of a clone is reported for some rows only, either as once, few or many, or as a class for expanded clones.

d_call	clone_size	v_call	j_call	cdr3_aa	cdr3_nt
TRBD1	.	TRBV10-1	TRBJ1-5	CATGQGLDQPQHF	TGCGCCACCGGACAGGGTTTGGATCAGCCCCAGCATTTT
.	.	TRBV2	TRBJ1-1	CASNFQGFTEAFF	TGTGCCAGCAACTTTCAGGGCTTCACTGAAGCTTTCTTT
.	few	TRBV7-8	TRBJ2-7	CASSLASPPVPLEQYF	TGTGCCAGCAGCTTAGCGAGCCCCCCCGTTCCCCTCGAGCAGTACTTC
TRBD2	.	TRBV18	TRBJ2-2	CASSPGLEGTGELFF	TGTGCCAGCTCACCGGGACTAGAGGGCACCGGGGAGCTGTTTTTT
.	.	TRBV19	TRBJ1-1	CASSINRATEAFF	TGTGCCAGTAGTATCAACAGGGCTACTGAAGCTTTCTTT
TRBD1	.	TRBV5-4	TRBJ2-3	CASSLLDRGIGTDTQYF	TGTGCCAGCAGCCTCCTAGACAGGGGTATTGGTACAGATACGCAGTATTTT
.	.	TRBV25-1	TRBJ1-4	CASSEWGTGGEKLFF	TGTGCCAGCAGTGAATGGGGGACGGGAGGCGAAAAACTGTTTTTT
TRBD1	.	TRBV28	TRBJ1-4	CASSLDRASREKLFF	TGTGCCAGCAGCTTGGACAGGGCCTCCCGAGAAAAACTGTTTTTT
.	.	TRBV25-1	TRBJ2-1	CASSERGAGRDSHNEQFF	TGTGCCAGCAGTGAAAGGGGTGCTGGACGGGACTCCCACAATGAGCAGTTCTTC
.	.	TRBV30	TRBJ1-1	CAWSGGAEAFF	TGTGCCTGGAGCGGGGGGGCTGAAGCTTTCTTT
.	.	TRBV5-6	TRBJ2-3	CASSLDRASDTQYF	TGTGCCAGCAGCTTGGACAGGGCGAGCGATACGCAGTATTTT
TRBD2	once	TRBV7-2	TRBJ2-7	CASSLVSSGRGEQYF	TGTGCCAGCAGCTTAGTTTCGAGCGGGAGAGGCGAGCAGTACTTC
TRBD2	.	TRBV25-1	TRBJ2-1	CASMAGELNEQFF	TGTGCCAGCATGGCGGGAGAACTAAATGAGCAGTTCTTC
.	.	TRBV11-2	TRBJ2-2	CASSLRVQGNTGELFF	TGTGCCAGCAGCTTAAGAGTCCAGGGGAACACCGGGGAGCTGTTTTTT
TRBD1	.	TRBV6-5	TRBJ2-7	CASTSVGGESYEQYF	TGTGCCAGCACCTCAGTAGGGGGCGAGTCTTACGAGCAGTACTTC
TRBD1	.	TRBV28	TRBJ1-1	CASTTDRGLEAFF	TGTGCCAGCACCACCGACAGGGGCCTTGAAGCTTTCTTT
.	few	TRBV28	TRBJ2-1	CASSWGVGDNEQFF	TGTGCCAGCAGTTGGGGGGTGGGTGACAATGAGCAGTTCTTC
.	.	TRBV30	TRBJ2-7	CAWSLSSYEQYF	TGTGCCTGGAGTCTCAGTTCCTACGAGCAGTACTTC
.	.	TRBV29-1	TRBJ2-7	CSVVPAGHLYEQYF	TGCAGCGTTGTTCCGGCAGGGCATCTCTACGAGCAGTACTTC
.	.	TRBV28	TRBJ1-6	CASSLGQPYNSPLHF	TGTGCCAGCAGTTTAGGACAACCCTATAATTCACCCCTCCACTTT
TRBD1	.	TRBV19	TRBJ1-4	CASSMGQGYEKLFF	TGTGCCAGTAGTATGGGACAGGGGTATGAAAAACTGTTTTTT
TRBD2	few	TRBV7-9	TRBJ2-1	CASSEVGGRANEQFF	TGTGCCAGCAGCGAAGTGGGCGGGAGGGCCAATGAGCAGTTCTTC
TRBD1	.	TRBV19	TRBJ2-7	CARVRDRAYEQYF	TGTGCCAGGGTTCGGGACAGAGCCTACGAGCAGTACTTC
TRBD1	few	TRBV7-8	TRBJ1-5	CASTKFSPSGTGGNQPQHF	TGTGCCAGCACCAAATTTTCTCCTTCCGGGACAGGAGGCAATCAGCCCCAGCATTTT
.	.	TRBV13	TRBJ2-7	CASVEWGHPSGEQYF	TGTGCCAGCGTGGAATGGGGACACCCATCGGGCGAGCAGTACTTC
.	.	TRBV7-2	TRBJ1-1	CASSLGLQGNLAFF	TGTGCCAGCAGCTTAGGATTGCAGGGGAATTTGGCTTTCTTT
.	.	TRBV28	TRBJ1-1	CASSLVEVTNTEAFF	TGTGCCAGCAGTTTAGTGGAGGTTACCAACACTGAAGCTTTCTTT
.	.	TRBV5-4	TRBJ1-1	CASSLLQGSEAFF	TGTGCCAGCAGCTTATTACAGGGCTCTGAAGCTTTCTTT
TRBD1	.	TRBV7-8	TRBJ1-6	CASSLTGNNSPLHF	TGTGCCAGCAGCTTGACAGGGAATAATTCACCCCTCCACTTT
.	.	TRBV29-1	TRBJ1-2	CSVEPGGYDGYTF	TGCAGCGTCGAACCGGGGGGCTATGATGGCTACACCTTC
TRBD2	few	TRBV9	TRBJ2-1	CASSAGLAGNYEQFF	TGTGCCAGCAGCGCGGGACTAGCGGGAAACTATGAGCAGTTCTTC
.	.	TRBV29-1	TRBJ2-1	CSVPGRYNEQFF	TGCAGCGTCCCAGGGCGCTACAATGAGCAGTTCTTC
.	.	TRBV1	TRBJ2-2	CTSSQVPGQGNERTGELFF	TGCACCAGCAGCCAAGTCCCGGGACAGGGGAATGAGCGCACCGGGGAGCTGTTTTTT
.	.	TRBV6-1	TRBJ1-2	CASIERGGNYGYTF	TGTGCCAGCATTGAGCGGGGGGGAAACTATGGCTACACCTTC
TRBD1	.	TRBV20-1	TRBJ2-7	CSARPGTGQYF	TGCAGTGCTAGACCCGGGACAGGGCAGTACTTC
.	.	TRBV29-1	TRBJ2-7	CSVDFGDSYEQYF	TGCAGCGTTGACTTCGGGGACTCCTACGAGCAGTACTTC
TRBD1	.	TRBV4-3	TRBJ1-2	CASSQVLPTGAQGYGYTF	TGCGCCAGCAGCCAAGTTCTTCCTACAGGGGCGCAGGGATATGGCTACACCTTC
.	.	TRBV29-1	TRBJ2-3	CSVELSGLPTDTQYF	TGCAGCGTTGAACTCTCGGGACTGCCCACAGATACGCAGTATTTT
TRBD1	.	TRBV4-1	TRBJ1-4	CASSLGQGGEKLFF	TGCGCCAGCAGCCTGGGACAGGGCGGCGAAAAACTGTTTTTT
TRBD1	.	TRBV7-9	TRBJ1-1	CASSLQGVVTEAFF	TGTGCCAGCAGCCTACAGGGGGTAGTCACTGAAGCTTTCTTT
.	.	TRBV7-2	TRBJ2-5	CASSGKGGETQYF	TGTGCCAGCAGCGGGAAAGGAGGGGAGACCCAGTACTTC
.	few	TRBV28	TRBJ1-1	CASLKQGNTEAFF	TGTGCCAGTCTGAAACAGGGAAACACTGAAGCTTTCTTT
.	.	TRBV6-5	TRBJ2-3	CASTQEGNTQYF	TGTGCCAGCACCCAGGAGGGGAATACGCAGTATTTT
TRBD2	.	TRBV6-6	TRBJ2-7	CASGLAGVSMRYEQYF	TGTGCCAGCGGGCTAGCGGGAGTGTCAATGAGGTACGAGCAGTACTTC
.	once	TRBV10-3	TRBJ2-3	CAAGGQITDTQYF	TGTGCCGCTGGCGGACAGATCACAGATACGCAGTATTTT
.	few	TRBV25-1	TRBJ1-3	CASRSGDGNTIYF	TGTGCCAGCCGATCGGGGGATGGAAACACCATATATTTT
.	.	TRBV30	TRBJ2-1	CAWSSDSSSYNEQFF	TGTGCCTGGAGTTCGGACTCAAGCTCCTACAATGAGCAGTTCTTC
TRBD2	.	TRBV4-1	TRBJ2-1	CASSQDRTSGSEQFF	TGCGCCAGCAGCCAAGATCGGACTAGCGGGAGTGAGCAGTTCTTC
.	.	TRBV7-2	TRBJ2-7	CASSLRGIGYEQYF	TGTGCCAGCAGCTTACGCGGGATCGGGTACGAGCAGTACTTC